This TCR beta chain was sequenced during a study of cytomegalovirus exposure and HLA in healthy donors. Study observations and caveats: Investigators reported fewer than 200 TCR beta chains as tied to cytomegalovirus.

With regard to this clone: Its antigen is unknown.

TCRdb keeps only in-frame clones here, not all; method: immunoSEQ multiplex PCR. The sample comprises 100,000 or so clones, about 94% of which are singletons, and roughly 0.89% rests with the top ten. This TCR came from a young woman in good health and CMV-seronegative. Material for sequencing was PBMCs.

The CDR3 DNA is TGTGCCAGCAGCCCCTCCGGGACAGCCTCCTACGAGCAGTACTTC. This translates into CASSPSGTASYEQYF. The V gene is TRBV11-2, the J gene TRBJ2-7; 7 bases are shared with TRBD1. The CDR3 runs to 15 residues. The germline V gene encodes CDR1 SGHAT and CDR2 FQNNGV. V was pared by 5 bases and J by 0 bases, with 7 bases of the junction left unmatched.